The rows below give T cell receptor beta chains drawn from one sample of a study of T cell responses to AZD1222 COVID-19 vaccine. The method was immunoSEQ multiplex PCR; TCRdb's version includes in-frame clones alone and lacks a portion of them. The sample carries 120,000 or so clones, roughly 90% recorded once. The sample here was peripheral blood, taken on day 0 of AZD1222 vaccination. These receptors all stem from an adult in good health. Each CDR3 is given with its conserved first and last residue. The D gene is left open where the match is weak. Only some rows state a clone size, as once, few, many or a class for expanded clones.

size: -; V: TRBV24-1; D: TRBD1; J: TRBJ2-1; DNA: TGTGCCACCAGTGATCTCAACAGGGGTGAGGAGCAGTTCTTC; CDR3: CATSDLNRGEEQFF
size: -; V: TRBV5-1; D: TRBD2; J: TRBJ2-7; DNA: TGCGCCAGCAGCTCCGGTAGCGGGGACACCTACGAGCAGTACTTC; CDR3: CASSSGSGDTYEQYF
size: -; V: TRBV30; D: -; J: TRBJ1-6; DNA: TGTGCCTGGGGTGGCATGAGGTTGGTGCCCCTCCACTTT; CDR3: CAWGGMRLVPLHF
size: -; V: TRBV5-1; D: -; J: TRBJ2-7; DNA: TGCGCCAGCAGCCCAGCGTCTCAGTCCTACGAGCAGTACTTC; CDR3: CASSPASQSYEQYF
size: -; V: TRBV9; D: -; J: TRBJ2-1; DNA: TGTGCCAGCAGTGTCGGGCAAGGCAATGAGCAGTTCTTC; CDR3: CASSVGQGNEQFF
size: -; V: TRBV19; D: -; J: TRBJ2-3; DNA: TGTGCCAGTAGCGTCCTAGTTTCCAGAGCCGATACGCAGTATTTT; CDR3: CASSVLVSRADTQYF
size: -; V: TRBV28; D: -; J: TRBJ1-5; DNA: TGTGCCAGCAGCCTTGGACAAATCAATCAGCCCCAGCATTTT; CDR3: CASSLGQINQPQHF
size: -; V: TRBV30; D: TRBD2; J: TRBJ2-5; DNA: TGTGCCTGGAGTCTAGCGGGAGTTAAAGAGAAGACCCAGTACTTC; CDR3: CAWSLAGVKEKTQYF
size: -; V: TRBV2; D: -; J: TRBJ2-7; DNA: TGTGCCAGCAGGACCCAGGGGAGGTACGAGCAGTACTTC; CDR3: CASRTQGRYEQYF
size: once; V: TRBV5-1; D: -; J: TRBJ2-1; DNA: TGCGCCAGCGAGCGGACAGAGCAGTTCTTC; CDR3: CASERTEQFF
size: -; V: TRBV6-5; D: -; J: TRBJ1-3; DNA: TGTGCCAGCCGGGTGACGGCCTCTGGAAACACCATATATTTT; CDR3: CASRVTASGNTIYF
size: -; V: TRBV27; D: -; J: TRBJ1-1; DNA: TGTGCCAGCAGTTTAGACCTGGGGGGCTCTGTCACTGAAGCTTTCTTT; CDR3: CASSLDLGGSVTEAFF
size: -; V: TRBV20-1; D: -; J: TRBJ2-7; DNA: TGCAGTGCTAGAGGTGTGGGTGAGCAGTACTTC; CDR3: CSARGVGEQYF
size: -; V: TRBV11-2; D: TRBD2; J: TRBJ2-7; DNA: TGTGCCAGCAGCTCCGGGACTAGCGGCTCCTACGAGCAGTACTTC; CDR3: CASSSGTSGSYEQYF
size: -; V: TRBV7-8; D: -; J: TRBJ2-5; DNA: TGTGCCAGCAGCTTGGGGTACCAAGAGACCCAGTACTTC; CDR3: CASSLGYQETQYF
size: -; V: TRBV14; D: -; J: TRBJ1-2; DNA: TGTGCCAGCAGCCAGGAGGTTGCTCAGCGGAATGGCTACACCTTC; CDR3: CASSQEVAQRNGYTF
size: once; V: TRBV28; D: TRBD2; J: TRBJ2-2; DNA: TGTGCCAGCAGTTTATCGGCTAGCGGGCAGTACACCGGGGAGCTGTTTTTT; CDR3: CASSLSASGQYTGELFF
size: -; V: TRBV5-4; D: -; J: TRBJ2-1; DNA: TGTGCCAGCCGGCGGGTAGCAACCGATGAGCAGTTCTTC; CDR3: CASRRVATDEQFF
size: -; V: TRBV2; D: -; J: TRBJ1-1; DNA: TGTGCCAGCAGTCCTCAGGGAAACACTGAAGCTTTCTTT; CDR3: CASSPQGNTEAFF
size: -; V: TRBV10-3; D: -; J: TRBJ1-2; DNA: TGTGCCATCAGTGAACGGGGATATGAGTATGGCTACACCTTC; CDR3: CAISERGYEYGYTF
size: -; V: TRBV4-1; D: TRBD1; J: TRBJ2-6; DNA: TGCGCCAGCAGCCAGCGAGCAGGGGGTGGCGGGGCCAACGTCCTGACTTTC; CDR3: CASSQRAGGGGANVLTF
size: -; V: TRBV13; D: -; J: TRBJ2-7; DNA: TGTGCCAGCAGCGGAGAACCCTCCCGAACGCAGTACTTC; CDR3: CASSGEPSRTQYF
size: -; V: TRBV2; D: -; J: TRBJ1-1; DNA: TGTGCCAGCAGTCAAGAGGGAGACACTGAAGCTTTCTTT; CDR3: CASSQEGDTEAFF
size: -; V: TRBV6-5; D: TRBD2; J: TRBJ2-7; DNA: TGTGCCAGCAGTTACACCATAGCGGGAGCTAGAGAGCAGTACTTC; CDR3: CASSYTIAGAREQYF
size: -; V: TRBV28; D: TRBD1; J: TRBJ1-4; DNA: TGTGCCAGCAGGTGGGGACAGACTAATGAAAAACTGTTTTTT; CDR3: CASRWGQTNEKLFF
size: -; V: TRBV27; D: -; J: TRBJ1-6; DNA: TGTGCCAGCAGTCCCCGACGGAGCTCCTATAATTCACCCCTCCACTTT; CDR3: CASSPRRSSYNSPLHF
size: -; V: TRBV16; D: -; J: TRBJ1-5; DNA: TGTGCCAGCAGCCACCGGGGGCCAGGTGCCCAAGGTCAGCCCCAGCATTTT; CDR3: CASSHRGPGAQGQPQHF
size: -; V: TRBV10-3; D: -; J: TRBJ2-2; DNA: TGTGCCATCACCCGGGGAGGGAACACCGGGGAGCTGTTTTTT; CDR3: CAITRGGNTGELFF
size: once; V: TRBV2; D: -; J: TRBJ2-6; DNA: TGTGCCAGCAGCGCTCCCGGGGCCAACGTCCTGACTTTC; CDR3: CASSAPGANVLTF
size: once; V: TRBV28; D: -; J: TRBJ2-7; DNA: TGTGCCAGCAGTTTATACGGCTACGAGCAGTACTTC; CDR3: CASSLYGYEQYF
size: -; V: TRBV6-6; D: -; J: TRBJ1-3; DNA: TGTGCCAGCAGTTGGAACAGGGTAGACACCATATATTTT; CDR3: CASSWNRVDTIYF
size: -; V: TRBV13; D: TRBD2; J: TRBJ2-1; DNA: TGTGCCAGCAGCTTATTGGCTAGCGGAGAGTACAATGAGCAGTTCTTC; CDR3: CASSLLASGEYNEQFF
size: -; V: TRBV19; D: TRBD1; J: TRBJ1-4; DNA: TGTGCCAGTAGTATAGATCGTGCAGGGGGCGCAGGTGAAAAACTGTTTTTT; CDR3: CASSIDRAGGAGEKLFF
size: -; V: TRBV9; D: TRBD1; J: TRBJ1-3; DNA: TGTGCCAGCAGCGTAGATGGAGCAGGGGGAACGGGTGGAAACACCATATATTTT; CDR3: CASSVDGAGGTGGNTIYF
size: -; V: TRBV29-1; D: -; J: TRBJ1-3; DNA: TGCAGCGTTGCCGGACTCTCTGGAAACACCATATATTTT; CDR3: CSVAGLSGNTIYF
size: -; V: TRBV18; D: -; J: TRBJ1-1; DNA: TGTGCCAGCTCACTGCGACCTGAGGCCCTTATCGCTTTCTTT; CDR3: CASSLRPEALIAFF
size: -; V: TRBV18; D: -; J: TRBJ1-3; DNA: TGTGCCAGCTCACCCAGAACCGGACAGTCCGGAAACACCATATATTTT; CDR3: CASSPRTGQSGNTIYF
size: -; V: TRBV18; D: -; J: TRBJ1-2; DNA: TGTGCCAGCTCACCACCGTTTTATGGCAGGGGCGTCGGCTACACCTTC; CDR3: CASSPPFYGRGVGYTF
size: once; V: TRBV6-6; D: -; J: TRBJ1-2; DNA: TGTGCCAGCAGTTACGGGATAGGGTCCTATGGCTACACCTTC; CDR3: CASSYGIGSYGYTF
size: -; V: TRBV19; D: -; J: TRBJ1-1; DNA: TGTGCCAGTAAGCGGCGGGGCATGAACACTGAAGCTTTCTTT; CDR3: CASKRRGMNTEAFF
size: -; V: TRBV28; D: TRBD1; J: TRBJ2-6; DNA: TGTGCCAGCAACCGGGACAGGTTCTCTGGGGCCAACGTCCTGACTTTC; CDR3: CASNRDRFSGANVLTF
size: -; V: TRBV7-7; D: TRBD2; J: TRBJ2-3; DNA: TGTGCTAGCAGCTTGGGGACTAGCGGCACAGATACGCAGTATTTT; CDR3: CASSLGTSGTDTQYF
size: -; V: TRBV5-1; D: -; J: TRBJ1-5; DNA: TGCGCCAGCAGCTTGGTGGTGGTCTGGGACAGCAATCAGCCCCAGCATTTT; CDR3: CASSLVVVWDSNQPQHF
size: -; V: TRBV5-1; D: TRBD1; J: TRBJ2-5; DNA: TGCGCCAGCAGCTCGCCGGACAGGGAAGAGACCCAGTACTTC; CDR3: CASSSPDREETQYF
size: -; V: TRBV19; D: TRBD1; J: TRBJ1-1; DNA: TGTGCCAGTAGTAGGGTCGACAGGGAGACTGAAGCTTTCTTT; CDR3: CASSRVDRETEAFF
size: -; V: TRBV6-1; D: TRBD2; J: TRBJ2-1; DNA: TGTGCCAGCAGTTCGGCGGGAGAGGTCAATGAGCAGTTCTTC; CDR3: CASSSAGEVNEQFF
size: few; V: TRBV7-8; D: -; J: TRBJ1-5; DNA: TGTGCCAGCAGCTTAGTACCAGGGTTTAGCAATCAGCCCCAGCATTTT; CDR3: CASSLVPGFSNQPQHF
size: -; V: TRBV6-5; D: TRBD1; J: TRBJ1-5; DNA: TGTGCCAGCAAGGGGGCAAGTCAGCCCCAGCATTTT; CDR3: CASKGASQPQHF
size: -; V: TRBV28; D: -; J: TRBJ1-5; DNA: TGTGCCAGCAGTCTATCAGGGGTTCAGCCCCAGCATTTT; CDR3: CASSLSGVQPQHF
size: -; V: TRBV7-7; D: -; J: TRBJ2-1; DNA: TGTGCTAGCAGCTTATCCCAATACAATGAGCAGTTCTTC; CDR3: CASSLSQYNEQFF
size: -; V: TRBV10-3; D: -; J: TRBJ2-3; DNA: TGTGCCATCAGTGTAGGGGAACGCACAGATACGCAGTATTTT; CDR3: CAISVGERTDTQYF
size: -; V: TRBV28; D: -; J: TRBJ1-2; DNA: TGTGCCAGCACACTGGGAAGGGGTTCGGGCGATGGCTACACCTTC; CDR3: CASTLGRGSGDGYTF
size: -; V: TRBV15; D: -; J: TRBJ1-6; DNA: TGTGCCACCAGCAGGGCTTGGACAGCGGGTAATTCACCCCTCCACTTT; CDR3: CATSRAWTAGNSPLHF
size: -; V: TRBV30; D: -; J: TRBJ2-3; DNA: TGTGCCTGGAGTCCCGAGAAATTTGTTCGGTCCCCAGATACGCAGTATTTT; CDR3: CAWSPEKFVRSPDTQYF
size: -; V: TRBV24-1; D: -; J: TRBJ2-3; DNA: TGTGCCACCAGTGTAGAGGAAGGATTCACAGATACGCAGTATTTT; CDR3: CATSVEEGFTDTQYF